Each of the 7 T cell receptor beta chains below was sequenced from the same sample in a study of T cells in Graves' hyperthyroidism and ophthalmopathy. RNA transcripts gave rise to amplified TCR beta CDR3 regions. A set of HTBI primers served as the primers for a first-round RT-PCR of the TCR CDR3. In TCRdb, the multiplex PCR reads were re-called with MiXCR into one record per CDR3 protein. The table has around 560,000 distinct CDR3 sequences, over 15% seen once; the top ten hold under 20%. Sequencing was carried out using blood. These receptor sequences come from a woman under 30 with Graves' hyperthyroidism.

The chain recombines TRBV7-2 with TRBJ1-5; no reliable D call. The CDR3 has 15 residues. Trimming removed 1 base from V and 3 bases from J, with 10 bases in between. The germline CDR1 and CDR2 sequences are SGHTA and FQGNSA. CDR3: CASSLVTVANQPQHF. CDR3 DNA sequence: TGTGCCAGCAGCTTAGTTACGGTGGCCAATCAGCCCCAGCATTTT.

This chain links TRBV4-1 with TRBJ1-1, with TRBD1 as a possible D gene (5 bases). V lost 1 base and J 2 bases, leaving 14 bases between the germline ends. The CDR3 loop spans 16 amino acids. In germline, CDR1 is MGHRA, CDR2 YSYEKL. The CDR3 sequence: CASSQAQRQSNTEAFF. Here the CDR3 DNA reads TGCGCCAGCAGCCAAGCTCAAAGACAGTCTAACACTGAAGCTTTCTTT.

This clonotype was counted many times. V is TRBV7-3 and J is TRBJ1-1, with TRBD1 identical over 8 bases. The germline gives CDR1 SGHTA, CDR2 FQGTGA. The CDR3 contains 14 residues. The junction had 3 bases not matched to a gene; V was cut back by 5 bases and J by 1 base. CDR3 in DNA: TGTGCCAGCAGCCAGGGGGCCAAGAACACTGAAGCTTTCTTT. Encoded protein: CASSQGAKNTEAFF. The complete variable domain, with remaining parts taken from reference TRBV7-3 and TRBJ1-1, reads GAGVSQTPSNKVTEKGKYVELRCDPISGHTALYWYRQSLGQGPEFLIYFQGTGAADDSGLPNDRFFAVRPEGSVSTLKIQRTERGDSAVYLCASSQGAKNTEAFFGQGTRLTVV.

This clonotype was counted only a few times. V is TRBV10-3 and J is TRBJ1-1, with D tentatively TRBD1 (6 bases). The CDR3 totals 13 residues. V shed 7 bases and J shed 1 base, with 10 bases lying between them. Germline assignment: CDR1 ENHRY and CDR2 SYGVKD. DNA for the CDR3: TGTGCCATCAATGGCAGGGGGAACACTGAAGCTTTCTTT. Protein sequence: CAINGRGNTEAFF.

The rearrangement uses TRBV12-3 or TRBV12-4 and TRBJ2-7, with D possibly being TRBD2 (5 bases). This CDR3 is built from 15 residues. Trimming took off 6 bases at V and 2 bases at J, with 17 bases between the two ends. CDR3 loop: CASSFPGSGTYEQYF. CDR3 nucleotides: TGTGCCAGCAGCTTCCCCGGGTCGGGGACCTACGAGCAGTACTTC.

In this sample, this clonotype turned up a few times. The chain has TRBV12-5 and TRBJ1-3, with 8 bases fitting TRBD1. The trim removed 0 bases at V and 0 bases at J, leaving 1 base unmatched. Germline V gene sequence: CDR1 LGHNT, CDR2 FRNRAP. CDR3 size: 16 residues. The CDR3 here is CASGLVTGGSGNTIYF. CDR3 DNA sequence: TGTGCTAGTGGTTTGGTTACAGGGGGCTCTGGAAACACCATATATTTT.

This clonotype was observed at least ten times. Relative to the germline gene, one junction end is altered; a read error may explain this. The rearrangement links TRBV5-1 to TRBJ2-7; 11 nucleotides align to TRBD1. This CDR3 region has 14 residues. CDR1 SGHRS and CDR2 YFSETQ come from the germline V gene. Here the CDR3 DNA reads TGTGCCAGCAGTCCACGGGACAGGGGGTACGAGCAGTACTTC. Protein: CASSPRDRGYEQYF.